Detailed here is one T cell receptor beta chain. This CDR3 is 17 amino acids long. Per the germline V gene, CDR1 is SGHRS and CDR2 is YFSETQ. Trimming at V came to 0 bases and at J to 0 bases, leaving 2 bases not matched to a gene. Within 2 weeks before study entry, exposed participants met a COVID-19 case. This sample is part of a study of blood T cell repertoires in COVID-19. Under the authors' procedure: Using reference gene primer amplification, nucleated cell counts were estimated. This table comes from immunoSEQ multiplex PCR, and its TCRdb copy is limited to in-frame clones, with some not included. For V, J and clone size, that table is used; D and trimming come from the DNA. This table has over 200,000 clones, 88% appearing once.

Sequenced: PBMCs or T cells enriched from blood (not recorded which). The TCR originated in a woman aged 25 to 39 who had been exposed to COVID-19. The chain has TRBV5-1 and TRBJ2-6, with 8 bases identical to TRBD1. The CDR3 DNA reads TGCGCCAGCAGCTTGGGACAGGGGCGCTCTGGGGCCAACGTCCTGACTTTC. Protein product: CASSLGQGRSGANVLTF.